The 26 T cell receptor beta chains presented below share a single source sample, sequenced in a study of identifying expanded T cells in peripheral blood. The data were produced by immunoSEQ multiplex PCR, yet TCRdb's version contains in-frame clones alone and is incomplete. The table shows approximately 130,000 clones, with roughly 90% occurring only once. Sample: blood. The source is a person between 18 and 75 years old in good health.

V and J are TRBV6-4 and TRBJ2-3, with 11 bases identical to TRBD2. The CDR3 runs to 15 residues. V dropped 6 bases and J dropped 3; count of bases not matched to a gene: 5. CDR1 and CDR2 from the germline V gene are MRHNA and SNTAGT. Here the CDR3 DNA reads TGTGCCAGCAGACCGGGACTAGCGGAAACAGATACGCAGTATTTT. Its translation is CASRPGLAETDTQYF.

This chain joins TRBV6-5 and TRBJ2-5; D remains ambiguous. This CDR3 region has 13 residues. Germline-derived CDR1 and CDR2 are MNHEY and SVGAGI. Trimming took 2 bases from V and 2 from J, leaving 6 bases between them. The CDR3 region is CASSYARQETQYF. Written as DNA, the CDR3 is TGTGCCAGCAGTTACGCCAGACAAGAGACCCAGTACTTC.

V usage is TRBV6-6 and J usage is TRBJ2-3; D remains unclear. Germline CDR1 reads MNHNY; CDR2 reads SVGAGI (reference sequence). V was cut by 6 bases and J by 6 bases, with 13 bases left in between. The CDR3 is 13 residues long. In DNA, the CDR3 is TGTGCCAGCAGCCCGGTCCGGGCGGATACGCAGTATTTT. This sequence encodes CASSPVRADTQYF.

This clone was seen more than once but under ten times. This chain joins TRBV5-1 and TRBJ1-2, with D perhaps matching TRBD1 (5 bases). The CDR3 is 14 amino acids. The V end lost 2 bases, the J end lost 5 bases, and 13 bases lay between the germline ends. The germline CDR1 and CDR2 sequences are SGHRS and YFSETQ. This CDR3 is CASSFERKGYGYTF. DNA of the CDR3: TGCGCCAGCAGCTTCGAGAGAAAGGGGTATGGCTACACCTTC.

DNA of the CDR3: TGTGCCACCAGCGCCATCGGGTCAGGCGGGGAAAAACTGTTTTTT. Translation: CATSAIGSGGEKLFF. The chain links TRBV15 to TRBJ1-4, with no clear D. The V end lost 5 bases, the J end lost 8 bases, and 18 bases lay between the germline ends. CDR1 and CDR2 (germline): LNHNV, YYDKDF (reference sequence). This CDR3 has 15 residues.

The CDR3 nucleotides are TGTGCCAGCAGCTTCGGGACCGCCGACACTGAAGCTTTCTTT. Its protein product is CASSFGTADTEAFF. The chain couples TRBV7-8 to TRBJ1-1; a weak D match, TRBD1 (5 bases). CDR1 SGHVS and CDR2 FQNEAQ come from the germline V gene. The CDR3 contains 14 residues. V was pared by 3 bases and J by 3 bases, with 11 bases between.

The rearrangement links TRBV29-1 to TRBJ2-3; D may be TRBD2 (5 bases). Between the trimmed V and J ends, which lost 0 bases and 4 bases, there was a span of 20 bases. The CDR3 covers 17 residues. Germline V gene sequence: CDR1 SQVTM, CDR2 ANQGSEA. CDR3 protein: CSVEDRVLNPSPDTQYF. The DNA of the CDR3 is TGCAGCGTTGAAGATCGGGTGTTGAACCCTAGCCCAGATACGCAGTATTTT.

This clone was seen only once. The J gene is TRBJ1-2, the V gene TRBV28; TRBD1 matches 10 bases. Germline V lookup: CDR1 MDHEN, CDR2 SYDVKM. The CDR3 length is 15 residues. V shed 5 bases, J shed 9 bases, and the junction held 12 bases outside the gene matches. CDR3 amino acids: CASSLNLDRGRSYTF. Written as DNA, the CDR3 is TGTGCCAGCAGTCTAAACCTCGACAGGGGGCGGAGCTACACCTTC.

The rearrangement links TRBV5-1 to TRBJ1-1; D is undetermined. The germline V gene has CDR1 SGHRS and CDR2 YFSETQ. With 5 bases removed from V and 1 base from J, the gap between germline ends came to 15 bases. This CDR3 has 15 residues. CDR3 DNA sequence: TGCGCCAGCAGTCGTGAAGTAGGGCAGAACACTGAAGCTTTCTTT. Translated: CASSREVGQNTEAFF.

The gene calls are TRBV7-9 and TRBJ1-3, with 7 bases that match TRBD1. V gave up 5 bases and J gave up 0 bases; unmatched junction bases: 7. CDR1 is SEHNR, CDR2 FQNEAQ, per germline (reference sequence). The CDR3 length is 16 residues. The CDR3 coding sequence is TGTGCCAGCAGCCCGGTACAGGGGAGCTCTGGAAACACCATATATTTT. Translation gives CASSPVQGSSGNTIYF.

The chain recombines TRBV5-1 with TRBJ2-7; possible D gene TRBD2, 6 bases. This CDR3 contains 14 residues. V gave up 4 bases and J gave up 12 bases, with 23 bases separating them. Germline V gene data show CDR1 as SGHRS and CDR2 as YFSETQ. This CDR3 is CASSPNRDFLRPYF. The CDR3 nucleotides are TGCGCCAGCAGCCCTAATCGGGACTTCCTTCGGCCGTACTTC.

The chain carries TRBV20-1 and TRBJ2-5; D gene uncertain. V lost 5 bases and J 1 base, leaving 5 bases between the germline ends. Germline V gene lookup returns CDR1 DFQATT and CDR2 SNEGSKA (reference sequence). There are 11 residues in the CDR3. The CDR3 DNA reads TGCAGTGCTCCCGCCCAAGAGACCCAGTACTTC. The encoded protein is CSAPAQETQYF.

This rearrangement joins TRBV5-1 to TRBJ2-3; weak D call: TRBD2 (6 bases). The germline V gene encodes CDR1 SGHRS and CDR2 YFSETQ. CDR3 length equals 17 residues. V dropped 0 bases and J dropped 2 bases, with 16 bases sitting between them. The CDR3 DNA follows: TGCGCCAGCAGCTTGGTTGCAGGGACGGGAGTCACAGATACGCAGTATTTT. As protein: CASSLVAGTGVTDTQYF.

The chain couples TRBV28 to TRBJ1-2; D may be TRBD1 (5 bases). The CDR3 is 11 amino acids. The germline CDR1 and CDR2 sequences are MDHEN and SYDVKM. V was pared by 9 bases and J by 4 bases, with 9 bases between. The chain's CDR3 is CASQGSYGYTF. The DNA of the CDR3 is TGTGCCAGTCAGGGTTCCTATGGCTACACCTTC.

This chain connects TRBV29-1 to TRBJ2-6; D may correspond to TRBD1 or TRBD2 (5 bases each). V lost 2 bases and J 4 bases, leaving 9 bases between the germline ends. CDR3 length: 14 amino acids. Germline assignment: CDR1 SQVTM and CDR2 ANQGSEA. The CDR3 DNA reads as TGCAGCGTTGAACCAGGGACCGGGGCCAACGTCCTGACTTTC. This gives the protein CSVEPGTGANVLTF.

This clone was seen only once. The chain is built from TRBV15 and TRBJ1-5; D is unresolved. Germline assignment: CDR1 LNHNV and CDR2 YYDKDF (reference sequence). The CDR3 loop spans 18 amino acids. V lost 0 bases and J lost 5, with 20 bases in between. DNA for the CDR3: TGTGCCACCAGCAGAGATCTTGGTGCAAGGGAATTTTATCAGCCCCAGCATTTT. Translated: CATSRDLGAREFYQPQHF.

The chain combines TRBV27 with TRBJ1-2; 7 bases line up with TRBD1. This CDR3 has 14 residues. Germline V gene data show CDR1 as MNHEY and CDR2 as SMNVEV (reference sequence). V lost 7 bases, J lost 6 bases, and 11 bases stayed unmatched. CDR3 bases: TGTGCCAGCACCCCTACAGGGGAACGAGATGGCTACACCTTC. This encodes CASTPTGERDGYTF.

The V call is TRBV11-3, the J call TRBJ2-1, with D possibly matching TRBD2 (6 bases). This CDR3 is 16 amino acids long. The germline V gene has CDR1 SGHNT and CDR2 YENEEA. Trimming left V 3 bases short and J 0 bases short, with 12 bases between. CDR3 loop: CASSFSGLSSYNEQFF. CDR3 coding DNA: TGTGCCAGCAGCTTTAGCGGCCTTAGCTCCTACAATGAGCAGTTCTTC. The variable domain in full, with the rest retrieved from reference TRBV11-3 and TRBJ2-1, is EAGVVQSPRYKIIEKKQPVAFWCNPISGHNTLYWYLQNLGQGPELLIRYENEEAVDDSQLPKDRFSAERLKGVDSTLKIQPAELGDSAVYLCASSFSGLSSYNEQFFGPGTRLTVL.

The V gene is TRBV5-1, the J gene TRBJ2-1, with 9 bases identical to TRBD2. After removal of 2 bases from V and 4 bases from J, the junction contained 4 bases not matched to a gene. Germline-derived CDR1 and CDR2 are SGHRS and YFSETQ. The CDR3 loop spans 15 amino acids. The CDR3 DNA is TGCGCCAGCAGCTTCAGCGGGGGGACTTACAATGAGCAGTTCTTC. Residues: CASSFSGGTYNEQFF.

The chain carries TRBV19 and TRBJ2-7, with unresolved D. This CDR3 has 14 residues. The germline V gene has CDR1 LNHDA and CDR2 SQIVND (reference sequence). With 7 bases removed from V and 6 bases from J, the gap between germline ends came to 19 bases. The CDR3, as DNA: TGTGCCAGTAAAGGTCGGACGGCATCAGTCGAGCAGTACTTC. It is translated as CASKGRTASVEQYF.

The chain links TRBV14 to TRBJ1-2, with unresolved D. Germline loops: CDR1 SGHDN, CDR2 FVKESK. The V and J ends lost 1 base and 2 bases respectively, with 11 bases between them. The CDR3 spans 15 residues. CDR3 residues: CASSQAGTGNYGYTF. The CDR3 coding sequence is TGTGCCAGCAGCCAAGCGGGAACGGGGAACTATGGCTACACCTTC. The full variable domain, its missing parts supplied by reference TRBV14 and TRBJ1-2, is EAGVTQFPSHSVIEKGQTVTLRCDPISGHDNLYWYRRVMGKEIKFLLHFVKESKQDESGMPNNRFLAERTGGTYSTLKVQPAELEDSGVYFCASSQAGTGNYGYTFGSGTRLTVV.

Only one count was recorded for this clone. This CDR3 is CATSRDGTEETQYF. The CDR3 coding sequence is TGTGCCACCAGCAGAGACGGGACTGAAGAGACCCAGTACTTC. This chain uses TRBV15 with TRBJ2-5, with D maybe TRBD2 (6 bases). V dropped 0 bases and J dropped 3 bases, with 8 bases sitting between them. Germline assignment: CDR1 LNHNV and CDR2 YYDKDF (reference sequence). The CDR3 contains 14 residues.

CDR3 bases: TGCGCCAGCAGCTTAGACGGGACAGGGTTGAATGAGCAGTTCTTC. It specifies CASSLDGTGLNEQFF. The chain employs TRBV5-1 and TRBJ2-1; 9 bases fit TRBD1. This CDR3 is 15 amino acids long. The trim removed 2 bases at V and 7 bases at J, leaving 7 bases unmatched. Germline V gene data show CDR1 as SGHRS and CDR2 as YFSETQ.

This clone was seen more than once but under ten times. The V call is TRBV7-9, the J call TRBJ2-7; 7 nucleotides agree with TRBD1. Looked up from germline, CDR1 is SEHNR and CDR2 is FQNEAQ (reference sequence). The V segment lost 5 bases and the J segment 3 bases; nucleotides outside the gene matches: 10. The CDR3 spans 15 residues. CDR3 protein: CASSGNRGIGYEQYF. The CDR3 region has the DNA TGTGCCAGCAGCGGGAACAGGGGAATCGGCTACGAGCAGTACTTC.

The genes are TRBV13 and TRBJ1-4; D ambiguous. Trimming shortened V by 5 bases and J by 2 bases, and 9 bases separated the two germline ends. Germline V lookup: CDR1 PRHDT, CDR2 FYEKMQ (reference sequence). The CDR3 runs to 14 residues. CDR3 sequence (DNA): TGTGCCAGCAGCCCGAAATGGACTAATGAAAAACTGTTTTTT. This gives the protein CASSPKWTNEKLFF.

CDR3 residues: CASSTGNRGETQYF. Written as DNA, the CDR3 is TGCGCCAGCAGTACCGGGAATCGGGGGGAGACCCAGTACTTC. The rearrangement links TRBV5-1 to TRBJ2-5; a possible D gene is TRBD2 (6 bases). The CDR3 consists of 14 residues. V was trimmed by 5 bases and J by 5 bases, leaving 16 bases between them. Looked up from germline, CDR1 is SGHRS and CDR2 is YFSETQ.